This T cell receptor beta chain is from a study of graft-versus-host responses after intestinal transplantation. Turning to the study itself: Recipients underwent multivisceral, liver-intestinal, or isolated intestinal transplants.

Sequencing used immunoSEQ multiplex PCR; TCRdb keeps in-frame clones, though not all of them. This sample has around 54,000 clones, with roughly 89% found just once. This clone was seen more than once but under ten times. What it binds is not known. Study-wide results and limits: Recipient-marrow GvH clones were detected, some having first appeared in ileum or blood. High graft-versus-host to host-versus-graft clonal ratios were seen in allografts of patients with graft-donor T cell macrochimerism.

Germline V gene data show CDR1 as MNHNS and CDR2 as SASEGT. The V and J ends lost 6 bases and 7 bases respectively, with 13 bases between them. This CDR3 is 14 amino acids long. V and J are TRBV6-1 and TRBJ1-6; D remains unclear. The sequence derives from a human patient who received an intestinal transplant, so some T cells may come from the graft donor. The starting material was PBMCs, obtained roughly 660 days after intestinal transplant. The CDR3 protein is CASSLDGPNSPLHF. Written as DNA, the CDR3 is TGTGCCAGCAGCTTAGACGGCCCCAATTCACCCCTCCACTTT.